This T cell receptor (beta chain) was obtained from a study of spatial heterogeneity in lung cancer. Study context: For tumor regions, TCR transcript counts showed a strong correlation with a T cell module score derived from matched bulk RNA-seq. Findings and limits, study-wide: Tumoral mutation counts were tracked by counts of expanded intratumoral alpha and beta TCRs.

Individually, TCR cDNA molecules were each labelled with a unique molecular identifier. TCRdb called the 5' RACE reads again in MiXCR, with one record for every CDR3 protein. The data contain about 9,200 distinct CDR3 sequences, around 8% of them singletons. The germline CDR1 and CDR2 sequences are MGHRA and YSYEKL. The CDR3 covers 15 residues. Trimming shortened V by 3 bases and J by 1 base, and 12 bases separated the two germline ends. To note about this clonotype: Its antigen is unidentified.

Time point reported: sample taken at primary tumor resection. The cohort: 70 to 85 early-stage, untreated non-small cell lung cancer patients. Tumor, nontumor lung or frozen PBMC supplied whole RNA, sequenced without sorting. The sample here was lung tumor tissue, taken at surgery. V is TRBV4-1 and J is TRBJ1-1, with a possible D match to TRBD1 (5 bases). The source is a male donor with early-stage non-small cell lung cancer. CDR3 residues: CASSQAQTANTEAFF. Here the CDR3 DNA reads TGCGCCAGCAGCCAGGCCCAGACAGCGAACACTGAAGCTTTCTTT.